These T cell receptor beta chains were read from a single sample in a study of cytomegalovirus exposure and HLA in healthy donors. The data were produced by immunoSEQ multiplex PCR, yet TCRdb's version contains in-frame clones alone and is incomplete. The sample has 130,000 to 150,000 clones, approximately 80% seen once. The sequencing input was PBMCs. The receptor set was obtained from a man between 35 and 55 years old in good health and CMV-seropositive. Both conserved end residues are part of each CDR3. Each record gives: CDR3 length, clone size, J gene, V gene, D gene, CDR3 protein, CDR3 DNA. The D gene is left open where the match is weak. Part of the rows lack a size; the others show once, few, many or a class for expanded clones.

15,-,TRBJ1-2,TRBV5-1,TRBD1,CASSLKGTENYGYTF,TGCGCCAGCAGCTTGAAAGGGACAGAGAACTATGGCTACACCTTC
14,-,TRBJ1-5,TRBV27,-,CASSLRGSNQPQHF,TGTGCCAGCAGTTTAAGGGGAAGCAATCAGCCCCAGCATTTT
14,-,TRBJ1-6,TRBV25-1,-,CASSEFNRNSPLHF,TGTGCCAGCAGTGAGTTTAACAGGAATTCACCCCTCCACTTT
15,-,TRBJ1-3,TRBV5-4,-,CASSPGGRTGNTIYF,TGTGCCAGCAGCCCGGGGGGCAGAACTGGAAACACCATATATTTT
13,few,TRBJ1-1,TRBV19,-,CASNFWSYAEAFF,TGTGCCAGTAACTTTTGGTCCTACGCTGAAGCTTTCTTT
16,-,TRBJ2-1,TRBV30,TRBD2,CAWEQYLAGLYNEQFF,TGTGCCTGGGAACAATATTTAGCGGGACTCTACAATGAGCAGTTCTTC
13,-,TRBJ1-2,TRBV11-2,TRBD1,CASRRGTGTGYTF,TGTGCCAGCAGACGAGGGACAGGGACGGGCTACACCTTC
12,-,TRBJ2-2,TRBV6-4,-,CASSDSSQAMFF,TGTGCCAGCAGTGACTCGTCGCAGGCAATGTTTTTT
12,-,TRBJ2-5,TRBV6-5,-,CASSAWGETQYF,TGTGCCAGCAGTGCCTGGGGCGAGACCCAGTACTTC
16,-,TRBJ1-3,TRBV7-6,-,CASSLNPTWSGNTIYF,TGTGCCAGCAGCTTAAACCCGACCTGGAGTGGAAACACCATATATTTT
15,-,TRBJ1-1,TRBV4-3,-,CASSPEAGTNTEAFF,TGCGCCAGCAGCCCCGAGGCGGGGACGAACACTGAAGCTTTCTTT
15,-,TRBJ2-1,TRBV19,-,CASSISGVPYNEQFF,TGTGCCAGTAGTATATCGGGGGTACCCTACAATGAGCAGTTCTTC
17,-,TRBJ2-7,TRBV13,-,CASSLRIKTGDTYEQYF,TGTGCCAGCAGCTTACGTATTAAAACCGGGGATACCTACGAGCAGTACTTC
15,-,TRBJ2-1,TRBV7-3,-,CASSLTSSFYNEQFF,TGTGCCAGCAGCTTAACTAGCTCTTTTTACAATGAGCAGTTCTTC
14,-,TRBJ2-2,TRBV5-4,TRBD1,CASSTGQGVPELFF,TGTGCCAGCAGCACAGGACAGGGAGTCCCGGAGCTGTTTTTT
14,-,TRBJ1-1,TRBV2,TRBD1,CASRDTGGDTEAFF,TGTGCCAGCAGGGACACAGGGGGCGACACTGAAGCTTTCTTT
13,-,TRBJ1-1,TRBV30,TRBD1,CAWSNRGVGEAFF,TGTGCCTGGAGCAACAGGGGAGTGGGTGAAGCTTTCTTT
15,-,TRBJ1-6,TRBV27,-,CLGGCRSSYNSPLHF,TGTTTGGGAGGCTGCCGGAGCTCCTATAATTCACCCCTCCACTTT
14,-,TRBJ1-2,TRBV6-1,-,CASSEPGQAHGYTF,TGTGCCAGCAGTGAACCTGGACAAGCCCATGGCTACACCTTC
14,-,TRBJ1-2,TRBV2,-,CASSGGSSDYGYTF,TGTGCCAGCAGTGGGGGCAGCTCAGACTATGGCTACACCTTC
12,-,TRBJ2-7,TRBV29-1,TRBD2,CSVAASGYEQYF,TGCAGCGTTGCGGCTAGCGGTTACGAGCAGTACTTC
12,once,TRBJ2-7,TRBV25-1,-,CASSFTGNEQYF,TGTGCCAGCAGTTTTACAGGGAACGAGCAGTACTTC
14,-,TRBJ1-3,TRBV30,-,CAWSTWSPGNTIYF,TGTGCCTGGAGTACATGGAGCCCTGGAAACACCATATATTTT
15,-,TRBJ2-2,TRBV14,-,CASSQGSVYTGELFF,TGTGCCAGCAGCCAAGGGAGCGTATACACCGGGGAGCTGTTTTTT
15,-,TRBJ2-7,TRBV6-1,-,CASSEGGTAVYEQYF,TGTGCCAGCAGTGAAGGCGGGACAGCGGTCTACGAGCAGTACTTC
13,-,TRBJ2-7,TRBV27,-,CASSFAVTYEQYF,TGTGCCAGCAGTTTCGCGGTTACCTACGAGCAGTACTTC
15,-,TRBJ2-3,TRBV2,-,CASRKRTQSTDTQYF,TGTGCCAGCAGAAAGAGAACTCAAAGCACAGATACGCAGTATTTT
15,-,TRBJ2-7,TRBV29-1,TRBD2,CSVGTGTSGAYEQYF,TGCAGCGTGGGGACCGGGACTAGCGGAGCCTACGAGCAGTACTTC
19,-,TRBJ2-5,TRBV18,TRBD2,CASSPPNLGLLLDQETQYF,TGTGCCAGCTCACCACCTAATTTGGGACTACTCTTAGACCAAGAGACCCAGTACTTC
13,-,TRBJ1-2,TRBV27,-,CASSLAGSYGYTF,TGTGCCAGCAGTTTGGCAGGGTCGTATGGCTACACCTTC
14,-,TRBJ1-2,TRBV2,-,CASSEAGGSYGYTF,TGTGCCAGCAGTGAAGCTGGGGGCAGCTATGGCTACACCTTC